This T cell receptor (beta chain) was documented in a study of T cell repertoires in cytomegalovirus infection. Study-wide background: Public TCR beta signatures marked donors with CMV infection and the matching HLA. Study results and limitations: Individuals carrying CMV plus the relevant HLA were identified by cumulative frequency of public TCR beta families. What dominated the ex vivo response were HLA-C-restricted CMV-specific TCR beta clonotypes.

Using its own MiXCR run on the reads, TCRdb lists one record per CDR3 protein. Found here are hundreds of thousands of distinct CDR3 sequences, about 33% of them singletons; the top ten hold roughly 15%. This CDR3 is 17 amino acids long. CDR1 is SGHVS and CDR2 is FQNEAQ in the germline V gene. V was pared by 1 base and J by 4 bases, with 16 bases between. A note on this clonotype: Its specificity is not known.

This chain uses TRBV7-8 with TRBJ2-2; D is tentatively TRBD1 or TRBD2 (7 bases each). The sequenced sample consisted of PBMCs. The origin of this receptor is a human donor in good health (CMV status not recorded). Some clones in this sample may be carry-over from other donors' samples. This CDR3 is CASSLVAGGGFTGELFF. DNA for the CDR3: TGTGCCAGCAGCTTAGTAGCAGGGGGGGGATTCACCGGGGAGCTGTTTTTT.